These 7 T cell receptor beta chains originate from one sample sequenced in a study of technical replicates of blood from several donors. Sequencing was performed with immunoSEQ multiplex PCR; in TCRdb, only in-frame clones are kept and a portion is missing. This sample has about 100,000 clones, with approximately 95% found just once. The sample comprised T cells isolated from PBMCs. The receptor set was obtained from a human donor in good health.

The V and J genes are TRBV9 and TRBJ1-3; 7 nucleotides agree with TRBD1. CDR1 is SGDLS and CDR2 is YYNGEE in the germline V gene. Trimming took 2 bases from V and 3 from J; bases not matched to a gene: 5. The CDR3 loop spans 15 amino acids. The CDR3 nucleotides read TGTGCCAGCAGCGTGGGAACAGGGGTTGGAAACACCATATATTTT. This encodes CASSVGTGVGNTIYF.

V usage is TRBV6-5 and J usage is TRBJ1-2; the D gene is possibly TRBD1 (5 bases). Trimming took 6 bases from V and 2 from J, leaving 16 bases between them. The CDR3 has 15 amino acids. The germline V gene encodes CDR1 MNHEY and CDR2 SVGAGI. CDR3 residues: CASSSGRGGNYGYTF. CDR3 nucleotide sequence: TGTGCCAGCAGCTCAGGGCGGGGCGGGAACTATGGCTACACCTTC.

This chain connects TRBV7-2 to TRBJ2-1, with D perhaps matching TRBD2 (6 bases). This CDR3 contains 17 residues. V dropped 0 bases and J dropped 2 bases, with 14 bases sitting between them. From germline, CDR1 is SGHTA and CDR2 FQGNSA. The CDR3 protein is CASSLAHTGVTYNEQFF. CDR3 DNA: TGTGCCAGCAGCTTAGCCCATACGGGAGTTACCTACAATGAGCAGTTCTTC.

This clone was detected only a few times. The chain carries TRBV5-6 and TRBJ1-1; D is undetermined. Germline V gene lookup returns CDR1 SGHDT and CDR2 YYEEEE. The CDR3 is 14 amino acids. Trimming shortened V by 4 bases and J by 6 bases, and 16 bases separated the two germline ends. DNA for the CDR3: TGTGCCAGCAGCCTTGGGCACCTCAGAGCTGAAGCTTTCTTT. Translating it yields CASSLGHLRAEAFF.

The chain combines TRBV5-8 with TRBJ2-1; D gene uncertain. This CDR3 has 16 residues. V shed 2 bases and J shed 7 bases, with 19 bases lying between them. CDR1 SGHTS and CDR2 YDEGEE come from the germline V gene. The CDR3 region has the DNA TGTGCCAGCAGCTTTGCGCGGCAGTTTATCCAGAATGAGCAGTTCTTC. Translating it yields CASSFARQFIQNEQFF.

In this sample, this clone turned up once. V usage is TRBV4-1 and J usage is TRBJ2-2; the match to TRBD1 covers 8 bases. Germline CDR1 and CDR2: MGHRA and YSYEKL. Germline trimming cut 6 bases from V and 4 bases from J; bases unmatched to any gene: 7. The CDR3 is 15 amino acids. In DNA form, the CDR3 reads TGCGCCAGCAGTTCAGGGGGCTTGAGCACCGGGGAGCTGTTTTTT. It codes for CASSSGGLSTGELFF.

The J gene is TRBJ1-3, the V gene TRBV2; D is unclear. The CDR3 is 13 amino acids. The germline V and J ends were trimmed by 4 bases and 0 bases, with 4 bases remaining between them. Germline V gene lookup returns CDR1 SNHLY and CDR2 FYNNEI. The CDR3 spells CASSVSSGNTIYF. The CDR3 DNA reads as TGTGCCAGCAGTGTTAGCTCTGGAAACACCATATATTTT.